These 25 T cell receptor beta chains originate from one sample sequenced in a study of blood T cell repertoires in COVID-19. Measured with immunoSEQ multiplex PCR; TCRdb has only the in-frame clones, and not every one. Counted here are some 320,000 clones, around 87% occurring once; the ten biggest clones make up roughly 5.3%. Sequenced material: PBMCs or T cells enriched from blood (not recorded which). These receptors all come from a woman aged 30 to 39 who had recovered from COVID-19.

The gene calls are TRBV7-3 and TRBJ2-1, with D uncertain. Deletions cut 5 bases from V and 0 bases from J, with 8 bases between. The CDR3 covers 14 residues. CDR1 and CDR2 from the germline V gene are SGHTA and FQGTGA. This CDR3 reads CASSPSPSYNEQFF. CDR3 DNA: TGTGCCAGCAGCCCCTCCCCCTCCTACAATGAGCAGTTCTTC.

The chain employs TRBV11-2 and TRBJ2-5; TRBD2 agrees at 7 bases. CDR1 and CDR2 (germline): SGHAT, FQNNGV. The V segment lost 1 base and the J segment 5 bases; nucleotides outside the gene matches: 13. The CDR3 runs 17 residues. The CDR3 DNA reads as TGTGCCAGCAGCTTAGTGACTAGCACCCTTGGCATCGAGACCCAGTACTTC. Residues: CASSLVTSTLGIETQYF.

CDR3 in DNA: TGTGCCAGCAGCTCCGGGGGGCTAGGATATGAGCAGTTCTTC. Encoded protein: CASSSGGLGYEQFF. The chain uses TRBV5-5 and TRBJ2-1, with D maybe TRBD2 (7 bases). V was shortened by 3 bases and J by 8 bases, with 15 bases between the two germline ends. CDR1 SGHKS and CDR2 YYEKEE come from the germline V gene (reference sequence). The CDR3 spans 14 residues.

The CDR3 loop is CASSRLPPRLAGKTDTQYF. Written as DNA, the CDR3 is TGTGCCAGCAGCCGACTACCTCCTCGACTAGCGGGGAAAACAGATACGCAGTATTTT. The rearrangement links TRBV7-8 to TRBJ2-3, with TRBD2 matching 11 bases. Per the germline V gene, CDR1 is SGHVS and CDR2 is FQNEAQ. V was pared by 5 bases and J by 3 bases, with 16 bases of the junction left unmatched. This CDR3 is 19 amino acids long.

Note on this clone: Other nucleotide sequences in the sample specify the same CDR3. CDR3 residues: CASSIRGRGTEAFF. In DNA, the CDR3 is TGTGCCAGTAGTATCAGGGGGCGCGGCACTGAAGCTTTCTTT. The chain carries TRBV19 and TRBJ1-1; 8 nucleotides align to TRBD1. Germline CDR1 and CDR2: LNHDA and SQIVND (reference sequence). This CDR3 has 14 amino acids. With V trimmed by 3 bases and J by 4 bases, 4 bases remained unmatched.

As for this clone: Different DNA sequences within this sample yield the same CDR3. The CDR3 DNA is TGTGCCACCAGTGCAGGAAACTATGGCTACACCTTC. This sequence encodes CATSAGNYGYTF. V and J are TRBV24-1 and TRBJ1-2; unclear D gene. The CDR3 runs to 12 residues. Between the trimmed V and J ends, which lost 5 bases and 2 bases, there was a span of 5 bases. Germline-derived CDR1 and CDR2 are KGHDR and SFDVKD.

This rearrangement joins TRBV3-1 (or the pseudogene TRBV3-2) to TRBJ2-7; 8 bases match TRBD1. Germline-derived CDR1 and CDR2 are LGHDT and YNNKEL (reference sequence). V was pared by 3 bases and J by 3 bases, with 4 bases of the junction left unmatched. This CDR3 region has 14 residues. The CDR3 loop is CASSQRGQVYEQYF. CDR3 sequence (DNA): TGTGCCAGCAGCCAGAGGGGACAGGTCTACGAGCAGTACTTC.

V gene TRBV5-1 combines with J gene TRBJ1-1; D unclear. The germline gives CDR1 SGHRS, CDR2 YFSETQ. The CDR3 has 14 residues. V shed 4 bases and J shed 1 base, with 11 bases lying between them. CDR3 loop: CASSPRAPNTEAFF. Here the CDR3 DNA reads TGCGCCAGCAGCCCGAGGGCCCCGAACACTGAAGCTTTCTTT.

V usage is TRBV4-2 and J usage is TRBJ2-3; 8 nucleotides line up with TRBD2. The germline V gene encodes CDR1 LGHNA and CDR2 YNFKEQ. V lost 3 bases to trimming and J lost 2 bases; unmatched junction nucleotides: 10. This CDR3 spans 17 amino acids. CDR3 DNA sequence: TGTGCCAGCAGCCATCCCCCCGGGGGGGAGTACACAGATACGCAGTATTTT. This encodes CASSHPPGGEYTDTQYF.

The chain recombines TRBV15 with TRBJ2-7; 7 positions match TRBD1. CDR1 is LNHNV, CDR2 YYDKDF, per germline (reference sequence). The V and J ends lost 4 bases and 8 bases, in that order; junction bases with no gene match: 17. The CDR3 runs to 16 residues. CDR3 residues: CATSTGRPGQSYQQYF. CDR3 DNA: TGTGCCACCAGCACCGGCCGCCCGGGACAGAGTTACCAGCAGTACTTC.

V is TRBV6-5 and J is TRBJ2-1; D is perhaps TRBD1 (5 bases). Germline CDR1 reads MNHEY; CDR2 reads SVGAGI. The CDR3 runs 16 residues. Trimming stripped 2 bases from V and 0 bases from J, with 11 bases between. In DNA form, the CDR3 reads TGTGCCAGCAGTTACAGGGGTCAGGCCTCCTACAATGAGCAGTTCTTC. Its protein product is CASSYRGQASYNEQFF.

This rearrangement joins TRBV6-5 to TRBJ2-7; the match to TRBD1 covers 10 bases. With V trimmed by 6 bases and J by 2 bases, 7 bases remained unmatched. Per the germline V gene, CDR1 is MNHEY and CDR2 is SVGAGI. The CDR3 consists of 15 residues. As DNA, the CDR3 is TGTGCCAGCAGCACAGGACAGGGGGGCACCTACGAGCAGTACTTC. Protein product: CASSTGQGGTYEQYF.

The CDR3 loop reads CASSKLPGQGYTQYF. CDR3 bases: TGTGCCAGCAGCAAGCTCCCGGGACAGGGATATACGCAGTATTTT. The chain carries TRBV28 and TRBJ2-3, with 9 nucleotides matching TRBD1. V lost 6 bases to trimming and J lost 7 bases; unmatched junction nucleotides: 11. CDR1 MDHEN and CDR2 SYDVKM come from the germline V gene. CDR3 size: 15 residues.

The V and J genes are TRBV5-6 and TRBJ1-3; D remains ambiguous. CDR3 size: 15 residues. Germline assignment: CDR1 SGHDT and CDR2 YYEEEE. V lost 3 bases, J lost 2 bases, and 12 bases lay in between. The CDR3 protein is CASSSYTRTGNTIYF. CDR3 DNA: TGTGCCAGCAGCTCCTATACTAGGACTGGAAACACCATATATTTT.

The rearrangement uses TRBV4-1 and TRBJ1-1; D gene uncertain. The CDR3 is 15 residues long. The germline gives CDR1 MGHRA, CDR2 YSYEKL. Trimming removed 3 bases at V and 1 base at J, with 12 bases between. CDR3 bases: TGCGCCAGCAGCCAGCCCCAAGCGTCGAACACTGAAGCTTTCTTT. Amino acids: CASSQPQASNTEAFF.

V usage is TRBV7-2 and J usage is TRBJ1-4, with TRBD1 as a possible D gene (5 bases). Germline V lookup: CDR1 SGHTA, CDR2 FQGNSA. The CDR3 has 13 residues. The V and J ends lost 8 bases and 7 bases respectively, with 14 bases between them. Here the CDR3 DNA reads TGTGCCAGCTGTCCCCGGGGGGGTGAAAAACTGTTTTTT. It is translated as CASCPRGGEKLFF.

The chain couples TRBV6-5 to TRBJ2-7; 10 nucleotides align to TRBD2. The CDR3 runs to 15 residues. Trimming took 5 bases from V and 6 from J; bases not matched to a gene: 10. Germline assignment: CDR1 MNHEY and CDR2 SVGAGI. The CDR3 spells CASSTPSGGRFEQYF. The DNA of the CDR3 is TGTGCCAGCAGTACCCCTAGCGGGGGCCGTTTCGAGCAGTACTTC.

V gene TRBV7-2 combines with J gene TRBJ1-1; a weak D match, TRBD1 (5 bases). CDR3 length: 15 residues. Germline CDR1 and CDR2: SGHTA and FQGNSA. V was clipped by 1 base and J by 7 bases, with 16 bases between them. The CDR3: CASSLGVRGDSEAFF. The CDR3 coding sequence is TGTGCCAGCAGCTTAGGTGTTCGTGGCGACAGTGAAGCTTTCTTT.

The chain's CDR3 is CASSLSGGHYGYTF. The CDR3 DNA sequence: TGTGCCAGCAGCTTGTCTGGGGGACATTATGGCTACACCTTC. The chain links TRBV5-4 to TRBJ1-2; the D gene is possibly TRBD1 (6 bases). This CDR3 region has 14 residues. V was pared by 1 base and J by 5 bases, with 12 bases between. Germline V gene lookup returns CDR1 SGHNT and CDR2 YYREEE (reference sequence). The full variable domain, completed using reference TRBV5-4 and TRBJ1-2, is ETGVTQSPTHLIKTRGQQVTLRCSSQSGHNTVSWYQQALGQGPQFIFQYYREEENGRGNFPPRFSGLQFPNYSSELNVNALELDDSALYLCASSLSGGHYGYTFGSGTRLTVV.

This rearrangement joins TRBV7-8 to TRBJ2-1; possible D gene TRBD1, 6 bases. Trimming removed 7 bases at V and 5 bases at J, with 15 bases between. Germline CDR1 is SGHVS and CDR2 is FQNEAQ. The CDR3 is made up of 14 amino acids. The CDR3 here is CASTQGSIHNEQFF. The CDR3 bases are TGTGCCAGCACGCAGGGGAGCATCCACAATGAGCAGTTCTTC.

This chain joins TRBV28 and TRBJ1-6, with 8 bases fitting TRBD1. V was clipped by 5 bases and J by 8 bases; unmatched bases: 5. The CDR3 loop spans 14 amino acids. Germline CDR1 and CDR2: MDHEN and SYDVKM. In nucleotides, the CDR3 is TGTGCCAGCAGTCGGACAGGGTTGGATTCACCCCTCCACTTT. Residues: CASSRTGLDSPLHF.

The genes are TRBV9 and TRBJ1-1, with a weak D call TRBD1 (5 bases). V was cut by 3 bases and J by 11 bases, with 26 bases left in between. This CDR3 is built from 16 residues. The germline CDR1 and CDR2 sequences are SGDLS and YYNGEE. In nucleotides, the CDR3 is TGTGCCAGCAGCGGCCGGGACTCCCAATCGGGCCGAGAGGCTTTCTTT. It encodes CASSGRDSQSGREAFF.

J is TRBJ1-2 and V is TRBV12-3 or TRBV12-4, with D possibly TRBD1 on 5 matching bases. The V gene lost 0 bases and the J gene lost 4 bases, with 6 bases spanning the gap. The CDR3 is 13 amino acids. CDR3 sequence (DNA): TGTGCCAGCAGTTTAGCCCAGGGCTATGGCTACACCTTC. Its protein is CASSLAQGYGYTF.

The count of this clone is one. The chain is built from TRBV5-1 and TRBJ2-3, with 8 bases lining up with TRBD2. Germline V gives CDR1 SGHRS, CDR2 YFSETQ. This CDR3 spans 16 amino acids. Germline trimming cut 3 bases from V and 0 bases from J; bases unmatched to any gene: 6. CDR3 nucleotide sequence: TGCGCCAGCAGCTCCGGGGGGGCAGGGAGCACAGATACGCAGTATTTT. Residues: CASSSGGAGSTDTQYF.

V and J are TRBV5-1 and TRBJ1-1, with a weak D call TRBD1 (6 bases). CDR1 is SGHRS, CDR2 YFSETQ, per germline. This CDR3 region has 16 residues. Deletions cut 2 bases from V and 1 base from J, with 15 bases between. CDR3 DNA: TGCGCCAGCAGCTTAGATCCAGGGGTCAAGAACACTGAAGCTTTCTTT. Translation gives CASSLDPGVKNTEAFF.